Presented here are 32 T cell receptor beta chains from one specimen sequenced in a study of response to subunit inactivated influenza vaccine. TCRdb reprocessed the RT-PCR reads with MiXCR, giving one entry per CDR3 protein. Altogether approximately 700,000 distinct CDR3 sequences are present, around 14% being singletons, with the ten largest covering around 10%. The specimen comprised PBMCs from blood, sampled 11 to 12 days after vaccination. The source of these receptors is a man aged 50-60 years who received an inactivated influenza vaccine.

The CDR3 sequence: CASSQNGGDGSGYTF. Here the CDR3 DNA reads TGTGCCAGCAGCCAAAACGGTGGGGATGGCTCTGGCTACACCTTC. This sequence joins TRBV7-9 and TRBJ1-2; D is uncertain. CDR3 length equals 15 residues. CDR1 and CDR2 (germline): SEHNR, FQNEAQ (reference sequence). Trimming stripped 5 bases from V and 7 bases from J, with 20 bases between.

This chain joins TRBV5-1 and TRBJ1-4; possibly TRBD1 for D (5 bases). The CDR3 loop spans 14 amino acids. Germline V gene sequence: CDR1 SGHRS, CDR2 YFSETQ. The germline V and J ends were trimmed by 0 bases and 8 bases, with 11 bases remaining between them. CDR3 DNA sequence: TGCGCCAGCAGCTTGGGGACACGAAAGGAAAAACTGTTTTTT. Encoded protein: CASSLGTRKEKLFF. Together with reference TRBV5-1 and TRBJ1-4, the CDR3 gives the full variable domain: KAGVTQTPRYLIKTRGQQVTLSCSPISGHRSVSWYQQTPGQGLQFLFEYFSETQRNKGNFPGRFSGRQFSNSRSEMNVSTLELGDSALYLCASSLGTRKEKLFFGSGTQLSVL.

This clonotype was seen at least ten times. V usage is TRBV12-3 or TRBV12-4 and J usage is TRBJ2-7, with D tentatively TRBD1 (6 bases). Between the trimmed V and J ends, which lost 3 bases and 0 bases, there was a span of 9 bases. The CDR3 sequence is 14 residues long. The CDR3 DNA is TGTGCCAGCAGTTTCGGACAGTCCTCCTACGAGCAGTACTTC. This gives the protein CASSFGQSSYEQYF.

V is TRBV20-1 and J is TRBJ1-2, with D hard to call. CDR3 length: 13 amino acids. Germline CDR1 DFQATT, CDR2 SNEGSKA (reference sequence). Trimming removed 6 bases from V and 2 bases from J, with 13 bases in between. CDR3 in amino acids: CSAVGAENYGYTF. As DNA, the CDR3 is TGCAGTGCCGTCGGAGCAGAAAACTATGGCTACACCTTC.

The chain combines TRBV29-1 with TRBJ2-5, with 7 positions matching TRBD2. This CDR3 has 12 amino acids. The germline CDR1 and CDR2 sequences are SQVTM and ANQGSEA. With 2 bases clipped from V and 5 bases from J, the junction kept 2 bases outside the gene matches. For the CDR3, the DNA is TGCAGCGTTGAACTGGGGGGGGAGACCCAGTACTTC. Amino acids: CSVELGGETQYF.

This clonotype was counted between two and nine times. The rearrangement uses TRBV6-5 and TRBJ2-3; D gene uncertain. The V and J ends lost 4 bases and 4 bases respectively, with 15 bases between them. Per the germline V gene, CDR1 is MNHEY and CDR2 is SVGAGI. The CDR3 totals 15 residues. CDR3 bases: TGTGCCAGCAGTTCCGGTGGGCTAGGCCCAGATACGCAGTATTTT. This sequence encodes CASSSGGLGPDTQYF.

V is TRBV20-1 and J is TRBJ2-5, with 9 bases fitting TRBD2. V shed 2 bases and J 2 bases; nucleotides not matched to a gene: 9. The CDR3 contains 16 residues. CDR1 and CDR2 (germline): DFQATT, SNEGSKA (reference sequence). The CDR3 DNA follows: TGCAGTGCTAGAAGTTTTGAGACTAGCGGACAAGAGACCCAGTACTTC. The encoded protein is CSARSFETSGQETQYF.

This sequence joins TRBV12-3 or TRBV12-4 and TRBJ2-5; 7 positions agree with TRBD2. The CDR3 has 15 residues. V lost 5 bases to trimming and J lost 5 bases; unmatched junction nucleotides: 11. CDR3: CASSIIGLGGETQYF. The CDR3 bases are TGTGCCAGCAGTATAATCGGTTTGGGAGGGGAGACCCAGTACTTC.

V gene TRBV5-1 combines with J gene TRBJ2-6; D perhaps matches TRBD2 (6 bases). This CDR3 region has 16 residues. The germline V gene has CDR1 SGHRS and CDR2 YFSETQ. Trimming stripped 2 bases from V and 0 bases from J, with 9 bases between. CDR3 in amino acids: CASSFSGGSGANVLTF. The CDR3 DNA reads TGCGCCAGCAGCTTTTCCGGGGGCTCTGGGGCCAACGTCCTGACTTTC.

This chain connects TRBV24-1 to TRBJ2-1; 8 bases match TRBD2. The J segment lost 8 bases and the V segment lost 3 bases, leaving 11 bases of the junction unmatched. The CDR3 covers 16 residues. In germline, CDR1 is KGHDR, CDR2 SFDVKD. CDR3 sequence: CATSDPSREGIDEQFF. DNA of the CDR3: TGTGCCACCAGTGATCCCTCTCGGGAGGGCATTGATGAGCAGTTCTTC.

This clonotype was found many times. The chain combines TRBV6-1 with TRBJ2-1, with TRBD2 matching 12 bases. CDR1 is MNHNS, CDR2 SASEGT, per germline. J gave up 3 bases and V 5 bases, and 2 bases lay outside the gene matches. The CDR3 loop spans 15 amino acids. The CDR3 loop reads CASSPSGGVYNEQFF. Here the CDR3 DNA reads TGTGCCAGCAGTCCTAGCGGGGGGGTCTACAATGAGCAGTTCTTC.

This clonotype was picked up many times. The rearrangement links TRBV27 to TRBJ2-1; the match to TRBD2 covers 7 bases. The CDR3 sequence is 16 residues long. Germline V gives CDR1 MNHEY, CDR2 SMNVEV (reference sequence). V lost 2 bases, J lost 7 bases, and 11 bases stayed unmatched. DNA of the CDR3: TGTGCCAGCAGTTTAATTGGGGGGGATTTTGGAAATGAGCAGTTCTTC. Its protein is CASSLIGGDFGNEQFF.

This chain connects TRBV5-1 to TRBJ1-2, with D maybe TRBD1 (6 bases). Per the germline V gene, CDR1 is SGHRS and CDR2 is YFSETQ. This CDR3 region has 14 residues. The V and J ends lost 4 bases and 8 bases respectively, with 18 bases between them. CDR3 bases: TGCGCCAGCAGCCATGATACAGGGATAGGGGGCTACACCTTC. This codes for CASSHDTGIGGYTF.

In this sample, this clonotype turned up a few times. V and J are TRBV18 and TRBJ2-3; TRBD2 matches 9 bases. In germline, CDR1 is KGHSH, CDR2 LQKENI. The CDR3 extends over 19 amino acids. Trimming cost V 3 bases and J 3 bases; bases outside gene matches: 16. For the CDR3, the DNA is TGTGCCAGCTCACCTGTGACTAGCGGACATGGGGCCGAGACAGATACGCAGTATTTT. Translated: CASSPVTSGHGAETDTQYF.

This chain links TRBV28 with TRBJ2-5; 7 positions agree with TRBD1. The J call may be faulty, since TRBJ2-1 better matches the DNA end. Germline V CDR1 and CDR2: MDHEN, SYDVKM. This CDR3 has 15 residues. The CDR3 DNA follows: TGTGCCAGCTTCTCGGCAGGGGGTACACAAGAGACCCAGTTCTTC. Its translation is CASFSAGGTQETQFF.

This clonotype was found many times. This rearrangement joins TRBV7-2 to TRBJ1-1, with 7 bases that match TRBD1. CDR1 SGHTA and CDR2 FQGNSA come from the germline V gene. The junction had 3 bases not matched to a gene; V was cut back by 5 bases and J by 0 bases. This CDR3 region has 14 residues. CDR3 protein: CASSQQGLNTEAFF. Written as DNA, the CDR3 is TGTGCCAGCAGCCAACAGGGGCTGAACACTGAAGCTTTCTTT.

The CDR3 loop reads CASSLELGGTDTQYF. As DNA, the CDR3 is TGCGCCAGCAGCTTGGAGTTGGGAGGCACAGATACGCAGTATTTT. The V and J genes are TRBV5-1 and TRBJ2-3, with D possibly matching TRBD2 (5 bases). Trimming took 0 bases from V and 1 from J, leaving 9 bases between them. This CDR3 contains 15 residues. Germline V CDR1 and CDR2: SGHRS, YFSETQ.

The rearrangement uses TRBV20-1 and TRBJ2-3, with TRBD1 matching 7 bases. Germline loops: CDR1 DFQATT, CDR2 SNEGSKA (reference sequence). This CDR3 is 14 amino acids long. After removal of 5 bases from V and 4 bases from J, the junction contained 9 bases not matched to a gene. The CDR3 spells CSAPGTVRSDTQYF. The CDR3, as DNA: TGCAGTGCTCCCGGGACAGTCCGTTCAGATACGCAGTATTTT.

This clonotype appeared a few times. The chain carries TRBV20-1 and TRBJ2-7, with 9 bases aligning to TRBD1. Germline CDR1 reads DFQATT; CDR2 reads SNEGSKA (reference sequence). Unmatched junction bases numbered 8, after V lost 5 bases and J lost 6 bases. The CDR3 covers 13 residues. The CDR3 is CSAGRQGGSEQYF. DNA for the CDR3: TGCAGTGCTGGACGACAGGGGGGTAGCGAGCAGTACTTC.

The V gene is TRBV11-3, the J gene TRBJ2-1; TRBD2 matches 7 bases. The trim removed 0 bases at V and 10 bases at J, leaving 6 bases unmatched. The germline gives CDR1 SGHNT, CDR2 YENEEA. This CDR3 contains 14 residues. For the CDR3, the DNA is TGTGCCAGCAGCTTAGAGGGGGATAGCGGGGAGCAGTTCTTC. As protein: CASSLEGDSGEQFF.

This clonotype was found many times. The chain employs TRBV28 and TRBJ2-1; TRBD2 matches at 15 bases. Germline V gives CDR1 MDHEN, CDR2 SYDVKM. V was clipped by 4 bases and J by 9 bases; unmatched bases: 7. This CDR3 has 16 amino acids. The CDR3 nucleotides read TGTGCCAGCAGTTACTTCGGGACTAGCGGGAGGACTGAGCAGTTCTTC. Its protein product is CASSYFGTSGRTEQFF. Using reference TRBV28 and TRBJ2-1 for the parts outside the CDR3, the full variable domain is DVKVTQSSRYLVKRTGEKVFLECVQDMDHENMFWYRQDPGLGLRLIYFSYDVKMKEKGDIPEGYSVSREKKERFSLILESASTNQTSMYLCASSYFGTSGRTEQFFGPGTRLTVL.

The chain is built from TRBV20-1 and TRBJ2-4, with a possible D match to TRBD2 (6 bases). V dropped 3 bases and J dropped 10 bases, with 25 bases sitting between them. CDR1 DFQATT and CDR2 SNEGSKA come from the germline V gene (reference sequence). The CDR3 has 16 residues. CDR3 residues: CSARGSGDRPLTIQYF. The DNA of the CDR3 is TGCAGTGCTAGGGGGTCGGGGGACCGACCATTAACTATTCAGTACTTC.

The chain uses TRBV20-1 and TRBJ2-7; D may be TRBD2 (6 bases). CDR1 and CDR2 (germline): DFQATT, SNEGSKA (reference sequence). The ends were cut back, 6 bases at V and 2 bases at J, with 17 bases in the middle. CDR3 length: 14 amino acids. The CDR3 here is CSAATHGGAYEQYF. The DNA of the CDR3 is TGCAGTGCGGCCACCCACGGGGGTGCCTACGAGCAGTACTTC.

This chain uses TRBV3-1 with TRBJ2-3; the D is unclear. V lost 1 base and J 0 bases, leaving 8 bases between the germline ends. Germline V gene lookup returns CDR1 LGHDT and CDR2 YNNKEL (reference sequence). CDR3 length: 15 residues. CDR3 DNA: TGTGCCAGCAGCCAAGGGGTCCCTAGCACAGATACGCAGTATTTT. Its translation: CASSQGVPSTDTQYF.

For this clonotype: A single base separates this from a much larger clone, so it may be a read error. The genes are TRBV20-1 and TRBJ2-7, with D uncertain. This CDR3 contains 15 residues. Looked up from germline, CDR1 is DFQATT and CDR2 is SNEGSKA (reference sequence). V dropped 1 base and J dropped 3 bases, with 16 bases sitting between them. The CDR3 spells CSARGWTSVDYEQYF. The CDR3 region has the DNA TGCAGTGCTAGAGGTTGGACGAGCGTTGACTACGAGCAGTACTTC.

CDR3 protein: CSARPGQVISQPQHF. The CDR3 DNA is TGCAGTGCTAGACCGGGACAGGTTATATCTCAGCCCCAGCATTTT. The chain employs TRBV20-1 and TRBJ1-5, with 8 bases matching TRBD1. The V segment lost 2 bases and the J segment 6 bases; nucleotides outside the gene matches: 9. The CDR3 length is 15 residues. Germline V lookup: CDR1 DFQATT, CDR2 SNEGSKA (reference sequence).

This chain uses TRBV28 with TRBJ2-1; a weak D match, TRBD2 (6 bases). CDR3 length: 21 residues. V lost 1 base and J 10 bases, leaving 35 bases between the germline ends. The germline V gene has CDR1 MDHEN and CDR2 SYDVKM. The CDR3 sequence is CASSLFPSLRGGEDLPTEQFF. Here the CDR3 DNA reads TGTGCCAGCAGTTTATTCCCATCCCTACGCGGCGGGGAAGACCTACCGACAGAGCAGTTCTTC.

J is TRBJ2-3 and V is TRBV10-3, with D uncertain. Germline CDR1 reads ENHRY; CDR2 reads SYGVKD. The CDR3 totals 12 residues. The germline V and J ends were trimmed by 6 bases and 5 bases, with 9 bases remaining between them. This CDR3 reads CAISLTGDTQYF. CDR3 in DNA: TGTGCCATCAGCCTTACCGGAGATACGCAGTATTTT.

This CDR3 reads CASSLGSVGNEQFF. CDR3 bases: TGCGCCAGCAGCTTGGGTTCGGTGGGTAATGAGCAGTTCTTC. This chain links TRBV5-1 with TRBJ2-1; D is unresolved. CDR3 length equals 14 residues. V dropped 0 bases and J dropped 7 bases, with 11 bases sitting between them. Germline values: CDR1 SGHRS, CDR2 YFSETQ.

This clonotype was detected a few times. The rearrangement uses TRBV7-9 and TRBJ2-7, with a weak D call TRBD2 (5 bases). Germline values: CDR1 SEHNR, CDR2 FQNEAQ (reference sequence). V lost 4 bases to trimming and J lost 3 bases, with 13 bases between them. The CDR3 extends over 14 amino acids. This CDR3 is CASSYGGANYEQYF. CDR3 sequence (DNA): TGTGCCAGCAGCTATGGAGGTGCTAACTACGAGCAGTACTTC.

This CDR3 is CASILNRPNTEAFF. CDR3 sequence (DNA): TGTGCCAGCATTCTGAACCGGCCGAACACTGAAGCTTTCTTT. The chain links TRBV2 to TRBJ1-1; D remains ambiguous. This CDR3 has 14 amino acids. The V end lost 7 bases, the J end lost 1 base, and 13 bases lay between the germline ends. CDR1 is SNHLY and CDR2 is FYNNEI in the germline V gene.

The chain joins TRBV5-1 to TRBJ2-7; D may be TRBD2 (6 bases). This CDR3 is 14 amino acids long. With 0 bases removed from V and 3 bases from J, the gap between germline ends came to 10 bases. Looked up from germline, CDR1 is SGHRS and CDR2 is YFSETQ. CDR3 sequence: CASSLGGLVYEQYF. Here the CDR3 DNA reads TGCGCCAGCAGCTTGGGGGGACTTGTCTACGAGCAGTACTTC.